This T cell receptor (beta chain) was recorded in a study of blood T cell repertoires in COVID-19. Overall study context: Some COVID-19 samples were acute and others convalescent; all came from the United States, Italy and Spain. From T cells, B-cell-depleted T cells, or PBMCs came the material, which was cDNA or gDNA.

The germline V gene encodes CDR1 ENHRY and CDR2 SYGVKD. CDR3 length equals 14 residues. V was pared by 8 bases and J by 6 bases, with 19 bases between. Assay: immunoSEQ multiplex PCR; the TCRdb copy retains only in-frame clones and omits some. Altogether 300,000 to 350,000 clones are present, 80% to 90% being singletons, with the ten largest covering approximately 4.4%. Adults between about 18 and 89 years of age took part from some 25 US areas. Source material: PBMCs or T cells enriched from blood (not recorded which). The receptor was derived from a middle-aged woman with acute COVID-19. This chain connects TRBV10-3 to TRBJ1-2, with TRBD1 as a possible D gene (6 bases). The CDR3 reads CAIREAGALHGYTF. As DNA, the CDR3 is TGTGCCATCCGCGAGGCGGGGGCCCTCCATGGCTACACCTTC.